This entry is about one T cell receptor beta chain. TCRdb's table, derived via immunoSEQ multiplex PCR, lists solely in-frame clones and lacks some. The sample holds about 86,000 clones, over 95% seen once. These data come from a study of technical replicates of blood from several donors. Material: T cells isolated from PBMCs. This TCR was recovered from a human donor in good health.

CDR3 amino acids: CASSVSPGKTDTQYF. The CDR3 nucleotides are TGTGCCAGCAGCGTATCGCCAGGGAAAACAGATACGCAGTATTTT. The chain employs TRBV9 and TRBJ2-3; possible D gene TRBD1, 5 bases. This CDR3 comprises 15 residues. Germline-derived CDR1 and CDR2 are SGDLS and YYNGEE. V lost 1 base and J 3 bases, leaving 12 bases between the germline ends.